This TCR beta chain was found in a study of OX40 agonist ivuxolimab in advanced cancers. Study information: People in dose escalation had one of these cancers: hepatocellular carcinoma, melanoma, renal cell or head and neck cancer. Partial responses were achieved by three patients: one hepatocellular carcinoma, two cutaneous melanoma.

V was trimmed by 5 bases and J by 4 bases, leaving 12 bases between them. The CDR3 spans 13 residues. Per germline, CDR1 LNHDA and CDR2 SQIVND (reference sequence). The sampling schedule covered blood at baseline, cycle 4 day 1, and cycle 7 day 1. Produced via immunoSEQ multiplex PCR; TCRdb's table is partial and in-frame only. The repertoire holds under 80,000 clones, with around 90% as singletons. The receptor comes from an adult with an advanced solid tumor such as melanoma, head and neck, liver or kidney cancer. The sample was CD4+ or CD8+ T cells sorted from blood, taken in a trial of the OX40 agonist ivuxolimab. The chain couples TRBV19 to TRBJ2-7, with D tentatively TRBD1 or TRBD2 (6 bases each). CDR3: CASSPGAPYEQYF. DNA of the CDR3: TGTGCCAGTAGTCCGGGGGCGCCATACGAGCAGTACTTC.